This T cell receptor (beta chain) is from a study of blood T cell repertoires in COVID-19. Study context: Samples of COVID-19 (acute and convalescent) were obtained from the United States, Italy and Spain.

CDR1 LNHNV and CDR2 YYDKDF come from the germline V gene (reference sequence). CDR3 length equals 16 residues. Germline trimming cut 5 bases from V and 5 bases from J; bases unmatched to any gene: 15. The count of this clone is one. TCRdb keeps only in-frame clones here, not all; method: immunoSEQ multiplex PCR. Found here are some 110,000 clones, roughly 84% of them singletons; the top ten hold roughly 1.4%. J is TRBJ2-7 and V is TRBV15, with 7 positions matching TRBD1. The sequence came from a man aged 40-55 years with acute or convalescent COVID-19. The sequencing sample was made of peripheral blood. CDR3 sequence (DNA): TGTGCCACCAGCCCCCCGGTTGCAGGGGGAAAGGACGAGCAGTACTTC. This sequence encodes CATSPPVAGGKDEQYF.